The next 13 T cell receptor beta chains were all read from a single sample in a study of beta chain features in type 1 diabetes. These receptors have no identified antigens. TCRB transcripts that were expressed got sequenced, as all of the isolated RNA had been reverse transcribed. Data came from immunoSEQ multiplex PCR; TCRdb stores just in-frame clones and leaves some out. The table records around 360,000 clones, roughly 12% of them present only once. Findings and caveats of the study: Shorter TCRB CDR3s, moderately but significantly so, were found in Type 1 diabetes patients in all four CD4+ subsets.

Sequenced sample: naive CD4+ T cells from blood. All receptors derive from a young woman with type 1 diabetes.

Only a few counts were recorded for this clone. CDR3 in amino acids: CASMTGIGYGYTF. CDR3 sequence (DNA): TGTGCCAGCATGACAGGGATCGGCTATGGCTACACCTTC. J is TRBJ1-2 and V is TRBV6-1, with 7 bases aligning to TRBD1. J lost 4 bases, V lost 7 bases, and 6 bases had no gene match. CDR3 length: 13 amino acids. CDR1 and CDR2 from the germline V gene are MNHNS and SASEGT.

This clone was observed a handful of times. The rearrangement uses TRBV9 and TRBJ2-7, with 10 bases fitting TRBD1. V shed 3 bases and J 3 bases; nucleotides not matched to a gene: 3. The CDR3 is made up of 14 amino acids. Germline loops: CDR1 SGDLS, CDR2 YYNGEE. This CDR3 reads CASSAGQGFYEQYF. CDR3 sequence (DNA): TGTGCCAGCAGCGCGGGACAGGGGTTCTACGAGCAGTACTTC.

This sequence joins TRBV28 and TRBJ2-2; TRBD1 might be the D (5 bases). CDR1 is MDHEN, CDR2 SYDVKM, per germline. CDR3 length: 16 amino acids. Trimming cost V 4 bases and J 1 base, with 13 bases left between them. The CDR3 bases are TGTGCCAGCAGTTCCATGGCAGGGAAGAACACCGGGGAGCTGTTTTTT. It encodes CASSSMAGKNTGELFF. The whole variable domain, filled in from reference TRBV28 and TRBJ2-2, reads DVKVTQSSRYLVKRTGEKVFLECVQDMDHENMFWYRQDPGLGLRLIYFSYDVKMKEKGDIPEGYSVSREKKERFSLILESASTNQTSMYLCASSSMAGKNTGELFFGEGSRLTVL.

CDR3 protein: CAIIPLAGPSETQYF. As DNA, the CDR3 is TGTGCCATCATTCCCCTAGCGGGGCCCTCGGAGACCCAGTACTTC. The genes are TRBV2 and TRBJ2-5; 9 bases agree with TRBD2. The CDR3 is 15 amino acids. Germline CDR1 reads SNHLY; CDR2 reads FYNNEI. After removal of 10 bases from V and 5 bases from J, the junction contained 14 bases not matched to a gene.

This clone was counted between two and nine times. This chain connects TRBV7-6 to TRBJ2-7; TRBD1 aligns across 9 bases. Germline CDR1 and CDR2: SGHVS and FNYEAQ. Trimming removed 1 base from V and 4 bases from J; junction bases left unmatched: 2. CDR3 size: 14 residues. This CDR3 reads CASSLGTGAYEQYF. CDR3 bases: TGTGCCAGCAGCTTAGGGACAGGGGCGTACGAGCAGTACTTC.

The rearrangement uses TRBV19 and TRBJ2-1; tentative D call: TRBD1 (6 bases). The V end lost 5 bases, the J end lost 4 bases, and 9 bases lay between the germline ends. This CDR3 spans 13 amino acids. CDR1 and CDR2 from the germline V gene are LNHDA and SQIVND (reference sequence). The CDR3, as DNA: TGTGCCAGTAGTGGCGACAGGTACAATGAGCAGTTCTTC. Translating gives CASSGDRYNEQFF.

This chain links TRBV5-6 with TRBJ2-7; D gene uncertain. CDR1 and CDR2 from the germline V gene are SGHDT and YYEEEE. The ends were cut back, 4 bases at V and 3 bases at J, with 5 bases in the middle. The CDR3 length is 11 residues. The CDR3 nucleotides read TGTGCCAGCAGCAGAGACTACGAGCAGTACTTC. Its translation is CASSRDYEQYF.

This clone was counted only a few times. Written as DNA, the CDR3 is TGTGCCAGCAGCCGCCAAGAGACCCAGTACTTC. Translated: CASSRQETQYF. The rearrangement uses TRBV27 and TRBJ2-5, with unresolved D. Trimming removed 6 bases at V and 1 base at J, with 3 bases between. The CDR3 sequence is 11 residues long. Per the germline V gene, CDR1 is MNHEY and CDR2 is SMNVEV (reference sequence).

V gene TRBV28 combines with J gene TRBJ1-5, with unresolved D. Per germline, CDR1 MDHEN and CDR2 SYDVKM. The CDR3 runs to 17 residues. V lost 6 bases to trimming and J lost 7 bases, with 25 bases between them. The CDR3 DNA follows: TGTGCCAGCAGCCGGAGCCGCGGAACACCTGGGGAGCAGCCCCAGCATTTT. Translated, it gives CASSRSRGTPGEQPQHF.

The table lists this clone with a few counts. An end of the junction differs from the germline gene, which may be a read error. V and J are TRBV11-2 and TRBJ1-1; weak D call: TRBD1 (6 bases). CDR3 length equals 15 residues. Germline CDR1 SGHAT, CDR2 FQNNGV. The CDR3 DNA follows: TGTGCCAGCAGTTTAGGGTTAGGGGGGAACACTGAAGCTTTCTTT. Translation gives CASSLGLGGNTEAFF.

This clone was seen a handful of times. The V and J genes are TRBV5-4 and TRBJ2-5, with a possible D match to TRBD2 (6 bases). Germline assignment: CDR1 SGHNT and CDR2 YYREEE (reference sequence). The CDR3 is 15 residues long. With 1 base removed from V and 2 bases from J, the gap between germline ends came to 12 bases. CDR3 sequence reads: CASSLRLAEQETQYF. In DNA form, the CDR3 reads TGTGCCAGCAGCTTGAGGTTAGCGGAACAAGAGACCCAGTACTTC.

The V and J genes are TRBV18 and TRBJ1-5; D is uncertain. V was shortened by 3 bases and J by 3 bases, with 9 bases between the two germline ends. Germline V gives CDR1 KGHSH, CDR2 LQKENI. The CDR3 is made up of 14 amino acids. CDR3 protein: CASSPGNNNQPQHF. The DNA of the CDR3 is TGTGCCAGCTCACCCGGGAATAACAATCAGCCCCAGCATTTT.

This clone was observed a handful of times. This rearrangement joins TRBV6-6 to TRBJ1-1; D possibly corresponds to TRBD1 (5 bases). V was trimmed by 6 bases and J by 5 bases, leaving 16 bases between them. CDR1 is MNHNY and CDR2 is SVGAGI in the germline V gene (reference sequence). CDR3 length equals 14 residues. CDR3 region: CASSLGQGSTEAFF. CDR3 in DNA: TGTGCCAGCAGCCTAGGGCAGGGTAGTACTGAAGCTTTCTTT.